This TCR beta chain stems from a study of beta chain features in type 1 diabetes. Since all of the isolated RNA was reverse transcribed, expressed TCRB transcripts were what got sequenced. Deep immunoSEQ sequencing covered naive, central memory and regulatory T cell samples. Using immunoSEQ multiplex PCR, the repertoire was profiled, and TCRdb retains in-frame clones only, with some absent. The sample yields under 350,000 clones, 8% seen once. There are a few counts of this clone. The antigen remains unidentified. Other DNA variants within this sample encode the same CDR3. Using CD45RO/CCR7/CD25/CD127/CD95/CD27, CD4+ naive, central memory, regulatory and stem cell-like memory cells were sorted. The study, taken as a whole, reports: Junctions at VDJ sites from type 1 diabetes patients had fewer insertions and more deletions. People with Type 1 diabetes carried modestly yet significantly shorter TCRB CDR3s in all four CD4+ subsets.

This CDR3 contains 15 residues. After removal of 5 bases from V and 3 bases from J, the junction contained 6 bases not matched to a gene. Per germline, CDR1 LNHDA and CDR2 SQIVND (reference sequence). The clonotype was recovered from a woman younger than 30 in good health. The chain uses TRBV19 and TRBJ1-5, with 8 positions matching TRBD1. Specimen: central memory CD4+ T cells from blood. The CDR3 protein is CASSPRTGSNQPQHF. DNA for the CDR3: TGTGCCAGTAGTCCGAGGACAGGGTCCAATCAGCCCCAGCATTTT.